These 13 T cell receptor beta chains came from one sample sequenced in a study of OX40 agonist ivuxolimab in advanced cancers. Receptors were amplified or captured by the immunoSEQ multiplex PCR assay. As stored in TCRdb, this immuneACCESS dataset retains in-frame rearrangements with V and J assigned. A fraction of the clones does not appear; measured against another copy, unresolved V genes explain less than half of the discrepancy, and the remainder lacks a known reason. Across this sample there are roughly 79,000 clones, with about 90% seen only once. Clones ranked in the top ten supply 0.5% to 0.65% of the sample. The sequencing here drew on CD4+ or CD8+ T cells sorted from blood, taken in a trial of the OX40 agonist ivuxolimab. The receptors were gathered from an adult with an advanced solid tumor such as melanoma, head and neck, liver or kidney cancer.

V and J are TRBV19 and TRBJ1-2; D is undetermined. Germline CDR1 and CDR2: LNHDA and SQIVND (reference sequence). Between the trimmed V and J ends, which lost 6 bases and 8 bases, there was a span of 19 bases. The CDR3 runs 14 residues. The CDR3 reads CASSIGRPLGGYTF. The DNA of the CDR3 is TGTGCCAGTAGCATCGGAAGGCCCTTAGGAGGCTACACCTTC.

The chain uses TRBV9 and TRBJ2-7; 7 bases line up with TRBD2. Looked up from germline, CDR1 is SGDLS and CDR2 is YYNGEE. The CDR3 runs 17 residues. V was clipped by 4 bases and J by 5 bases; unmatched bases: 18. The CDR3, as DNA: TGTGCCAGCAGCCGCTCGGCAATCGCGGGAGTTCCGGACGAGCAGTACTTC. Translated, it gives CASSRSAIAGVPDEQYF.

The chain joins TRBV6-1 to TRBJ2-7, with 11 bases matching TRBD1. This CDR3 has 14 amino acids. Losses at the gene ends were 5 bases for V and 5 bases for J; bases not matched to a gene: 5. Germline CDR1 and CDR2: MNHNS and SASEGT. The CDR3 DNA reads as TGTGCCAGCAGTCTGGACAGGGGGCAGGACGAGCAGTACTTC. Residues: CASSLDRGQDEQYF.

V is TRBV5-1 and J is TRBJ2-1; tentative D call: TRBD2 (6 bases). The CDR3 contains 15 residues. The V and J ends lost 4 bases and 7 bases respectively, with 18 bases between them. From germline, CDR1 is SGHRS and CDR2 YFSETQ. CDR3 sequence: CASSAGGTSYNEQFF. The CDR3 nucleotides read TGCGCCAGCAGCGCGGGCGGGACCTCATATAATGAGCAGTTCTTC.

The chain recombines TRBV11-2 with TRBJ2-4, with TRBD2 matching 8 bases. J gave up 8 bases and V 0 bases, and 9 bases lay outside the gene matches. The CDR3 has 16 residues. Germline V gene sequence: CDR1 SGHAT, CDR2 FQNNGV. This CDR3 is CASSLDLSLAGDIQYF. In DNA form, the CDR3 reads TGTGCCAGCAGCTTAGATCTTAGCCTAGCGGGCGACATTCAGTACTTC. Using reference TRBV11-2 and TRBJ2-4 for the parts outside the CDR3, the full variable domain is EAGVAQSPRYKIIEKRQSVAFWCNPISGHATLYWYQQILGQGPKLLIQFQNNGVVDDSQLPKDRFSAERLKGVDSTLKIQPAKLEDSAVYLCASSLDLSLAGDIQYFGAGTRLSVL.

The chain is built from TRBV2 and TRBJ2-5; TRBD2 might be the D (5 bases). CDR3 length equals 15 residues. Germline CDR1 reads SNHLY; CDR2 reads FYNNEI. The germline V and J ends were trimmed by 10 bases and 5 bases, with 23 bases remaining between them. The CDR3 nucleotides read TGTGCCATACTCCCGGCGACTAACGTGAGGGAGACCCAGTACTTC. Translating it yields CAILPATNVRETQYF. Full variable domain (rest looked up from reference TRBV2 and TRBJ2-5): EPEVTQTPSHQVTQMGQEVILRCVPISNHLYFYWYRQILGQKVEFLVSFYNNEISEKSEIFDDQFSVERPDGSNFTLKIRSTKLEDSAMYFCAILPATNVRETQYFGPGTRLLVL.

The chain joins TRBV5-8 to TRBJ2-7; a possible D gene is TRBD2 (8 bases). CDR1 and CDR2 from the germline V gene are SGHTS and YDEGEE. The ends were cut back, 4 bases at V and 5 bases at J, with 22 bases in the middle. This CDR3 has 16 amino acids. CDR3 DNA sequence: TGTGCCAGCAGCCGGGAGGGGGACAGCCAGAGGGACGAGCAGTACTTC. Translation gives CASSREGDSQRDEQYF.

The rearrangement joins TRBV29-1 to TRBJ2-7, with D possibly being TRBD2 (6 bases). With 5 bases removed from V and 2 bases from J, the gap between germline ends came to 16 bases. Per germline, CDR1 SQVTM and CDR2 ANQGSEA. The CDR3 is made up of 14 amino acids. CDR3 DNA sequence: TGCAGCGTTCAATTGGGCGGGGATACCTACGAGCAGTACTTC. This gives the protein CSVQLGGDTYEQYF.

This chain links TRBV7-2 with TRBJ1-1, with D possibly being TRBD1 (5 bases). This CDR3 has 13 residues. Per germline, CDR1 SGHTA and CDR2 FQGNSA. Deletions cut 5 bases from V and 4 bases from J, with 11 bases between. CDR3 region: CASSVSGLTEAFF. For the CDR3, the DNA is TGTGCCAGCAGCGTATCGGGGCTCACTGAAGCTTTCTTT.

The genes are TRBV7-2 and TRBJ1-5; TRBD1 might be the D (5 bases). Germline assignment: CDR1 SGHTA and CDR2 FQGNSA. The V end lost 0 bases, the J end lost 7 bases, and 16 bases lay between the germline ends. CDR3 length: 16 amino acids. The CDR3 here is CASSLALRGGGQPQHF. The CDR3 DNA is TGTGCCAGCAGCTTAGCGCTTAGGGGAGGAGGCCAGCCCCAGCATTTT.

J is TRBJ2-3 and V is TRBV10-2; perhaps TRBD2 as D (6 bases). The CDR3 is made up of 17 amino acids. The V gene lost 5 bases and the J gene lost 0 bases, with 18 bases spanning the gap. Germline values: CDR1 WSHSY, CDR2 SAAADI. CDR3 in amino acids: CASSIAGRTPSTDTQYF. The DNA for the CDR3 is TGCGCCAGCAGTATTGCGGGACGTACCCCTAGCACAGATACGCAGTATTTT.

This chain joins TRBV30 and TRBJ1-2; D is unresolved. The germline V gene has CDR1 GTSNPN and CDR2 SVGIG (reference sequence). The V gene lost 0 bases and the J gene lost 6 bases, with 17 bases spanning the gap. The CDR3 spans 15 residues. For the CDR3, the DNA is TGTGCCTGGAGTGTACCTGGGTACGTGGGGAATGGCTACACCTTC. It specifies CAWSVPGYVGNGYTF.

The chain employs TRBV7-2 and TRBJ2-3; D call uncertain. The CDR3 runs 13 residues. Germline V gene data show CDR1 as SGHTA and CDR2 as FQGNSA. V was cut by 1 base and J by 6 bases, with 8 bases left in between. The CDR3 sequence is CASSLGVGDTQYF. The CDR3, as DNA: TGTGCCAGCAGCTTAGGGGTAGGGGATACGCAGTATTTT.